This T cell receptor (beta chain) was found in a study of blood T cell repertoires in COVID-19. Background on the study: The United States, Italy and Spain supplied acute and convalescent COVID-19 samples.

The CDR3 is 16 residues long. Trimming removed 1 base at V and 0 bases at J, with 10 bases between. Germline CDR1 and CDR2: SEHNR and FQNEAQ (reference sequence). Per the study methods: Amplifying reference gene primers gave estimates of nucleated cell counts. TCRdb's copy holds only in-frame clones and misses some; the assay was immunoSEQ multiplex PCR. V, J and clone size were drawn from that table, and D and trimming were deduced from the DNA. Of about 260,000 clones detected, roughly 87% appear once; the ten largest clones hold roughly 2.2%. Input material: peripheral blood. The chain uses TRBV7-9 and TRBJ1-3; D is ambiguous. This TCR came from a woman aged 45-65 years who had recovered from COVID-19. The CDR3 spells CASSLGGSSSGNTIYF. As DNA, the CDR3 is TGTGCCAGCAGCTTAGGCGGCTCCAGCTCTGGAAACACCATATATTTT.